Sequencing of this T cell receptor (beta chain) was carried out in a study of T cell responses to AZD1222 COVID-19 vaccine. General observations from the study: Most donors were white British, females outnumbered males, and clonal diversity was possibly underestimated.

The repertoire was sequenced with immunoSEQ multiplex PCR; TCRdb's copy has only in-frame clones and lacks some. The sample includes about 150,000 clones, approximately 89% of them seen just once. To note about this clone: Its antigen is unidentified.

The sequencing used peripheral blood, collected on day 0 of AZD1222 vaccination. The clonotype comes from an adult in good health.

For the CDR3, the DNA is TGTGCCAGCAGACATACCCCCGGGGGTAACACTGAAGCTTTCTTT. It translates to CASRHTPGGNTEAFF. The V gene is TRBV28, the J gene TRBJ1-1; a possible D gene is TRBD1 (5 bases). CDR1 MDHEN and CDR2 SYDVKM come from the germline V gene. The CDR3 has 15 residues. Between the trimmed V and J ends, which lost 6 bases and 2 bases, there was a span of 16 bases.